What follows is one T cell receptor (beta chain) and its context. This sample was included in a study of blood T cells in healthy people across ages. Primers used in a second PCR of about 7 to 11 cycles were a sample-barcoded 5' primer and a J-beta primer mix. Each CDR3 protein gets one entry after TCRdb re-called the 5' RACE reads with MiXCR. The table shows 1.5 million to 2 million distinct CDR3 sequences, with 40% to 55% occurring only once. The length of the CDR3 is 14 residues. V gave up 1 base and J gave up 6 bases, with 15 bases separating them. Germline CDR1 reads DFQATT; CDR2 reads SNEGSKA (reference sequence).

Sequenced input: blood. The chain carries TRBV20-1 and TRBJ1-2; D gene ambiguous. The receptor was isolated from a woman aged 40 to 50 in good health. The CDR3 coding sequence is TGCAGTGCTAGAGTGCCCGACACGATCAATGGCTACACCTTC. Amino acid sequence: CSARVPDTINGYTF.